This TCR beta chain was recovered during a study of CXCR3-negative and CXCR3-positive naive CD8 T cells. Study as a whole: Across all libraries, TRB reads numbered roughly 140 million, with about 1.5 +/- 0.3 million in each library.

With respect to this clonotype: Antigen unknown.

Naive CD8+ T cells had a CD45RO-CCR7+CD27+CD95- phenotype. The CDR3 loop spans 16 amino acids. Per the germline V gene, CDR1 is DFQATT and CDR2 is SNEGSKA (reference sequence). UMI-labeled TRB cDNA libraries were prepared by 5' RACE. After re-calling the 5' RACE reads, TCRdb lists one entry per CDR3 protein, DNA absent. The sample includes around 160,000 distinct CDR3 sequences. Findings of the study overall: With respect to TRBV-TRBJ usage, naive CXCR3-negative and CXCR3-positive cells were similar; memory differed. The study found more hydrophobic TRB CDR3s in CXCR3-positive naive cells than in CXCR3-negative naive cells. Both of the naive subsets showed about the same high diversity, but memory CD8+ cells had much less.

The clonotype comes from a human donor in good health. Some clones in this sample may be carry-over from other donors' samples. Material: naive CXCR3+ CD8+ T cells from blood. Subset described: CD45RO-CCR7+CD27+CD95- naive CD8+ T cells expressing CXCR3 (TNR3+). V and J are TRBV20-1 and TRBJ2-2; TCRdb's D gene call, TRBD2, goes unchecked for lack of DNA. CDR3 in amino acids: CSARDETSGHTGELFF.